The source of this T cell receptor beta chain is a study of blood T cell repertoires in COVID-19. This CDR3 spans 15 amino acids. Germline CDR1 is SGHTA and CDR2 is FQGTGA. Trimming left V 4 bases short and J 2 bases short, with 13 bases between. Measured with immunoSEQ multiplex PCR; TCRdb has only the in-frame clones, and not every one. Of over 250,000 clones in the sample, about nine tenths are singletons; the top ten hold about 2.5%. This receptor was identified in a person under 35 with COVID-19, enrolled during active disease. Sequencing was done on a sample of peripheral blood. The chain employs TRBV7-3 and TRBJ2-3, with a possible D match to TRBD1 (6 bases). This CDR3 reads CASSSGQQHTDTQYF. The DNA for the CDR3 is TGTGCCAGCAGCTCTGGACAGCAACACACAGATACGCAGTATTTT.